This TCR beta chain was retrieved from a study of shared clonotypes between healthy human individuals. TCRdb keeps only in-frame clones here, not all; method: immunoSEQ multiplex PCR. The table has more than 400,000 clones, around 95% seen once. On this clone: The sample holds other DNA sequences that translate to the same CDR3.

In the CD4+ fraction, cells were divided into CD45RA+ naive and CD45RA-negative memory subsets. V was trimmed by 6 bases and J by 0 bases, leaving 9 bases between them. The CDR3 loop spans 14 amino acids. Germline values: CDR1 MDHEN, CDR2 SYDVKM. The clonotype was recovered from a woman between 25 and 40 years old in good health. Sequencing input: naive CD4+ T cells sorted from blood. Subset: CD45RA+ positively selected. This chain joins TRBV28 and TRBJ2-1, with no clear D. The CDR3 nucleotides read TGTGCCAGCAGGAGAGAGAGCTCCTACAATGAGCAGTTCTTC. Its protein is CASRRESSYNEQFF.